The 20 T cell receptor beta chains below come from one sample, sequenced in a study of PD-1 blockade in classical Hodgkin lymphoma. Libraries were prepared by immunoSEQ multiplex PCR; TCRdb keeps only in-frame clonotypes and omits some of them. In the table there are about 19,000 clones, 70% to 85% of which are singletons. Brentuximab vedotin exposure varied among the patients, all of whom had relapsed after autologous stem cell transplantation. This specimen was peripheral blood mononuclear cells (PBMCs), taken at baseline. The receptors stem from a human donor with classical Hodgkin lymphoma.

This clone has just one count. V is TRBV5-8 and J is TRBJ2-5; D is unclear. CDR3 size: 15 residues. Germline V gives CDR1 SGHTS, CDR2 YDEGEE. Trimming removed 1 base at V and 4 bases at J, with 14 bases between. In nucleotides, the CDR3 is TGTGCCAGCAGCTTGATGGCTACCCCGGGAGAGACCCAGTACTTC. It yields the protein CASSLMATPGETQYF.

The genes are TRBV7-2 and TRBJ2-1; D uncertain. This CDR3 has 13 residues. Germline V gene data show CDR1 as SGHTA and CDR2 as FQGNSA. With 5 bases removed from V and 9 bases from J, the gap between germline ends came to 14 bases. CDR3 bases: TGTGCCAGCAGCGCCGGCCAGAACGGTGAGCAGTTCTTC. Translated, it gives CASSAGQNGEQFF.

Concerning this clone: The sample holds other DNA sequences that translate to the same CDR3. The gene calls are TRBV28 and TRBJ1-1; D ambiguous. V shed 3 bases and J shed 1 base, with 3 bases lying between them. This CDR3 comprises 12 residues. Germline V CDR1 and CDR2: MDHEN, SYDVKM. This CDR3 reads CASSLRNTEAFF. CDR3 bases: TGTGCCAGCAGTTTGAGGAACACTGAAGCTTTCTTT.

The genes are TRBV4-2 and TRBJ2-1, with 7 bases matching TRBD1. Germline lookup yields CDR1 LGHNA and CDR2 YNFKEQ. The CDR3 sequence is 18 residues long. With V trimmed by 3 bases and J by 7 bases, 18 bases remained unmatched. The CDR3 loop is CASSQSVARDSFPNEQFF. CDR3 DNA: TGTGCCAGCAGCCAGAGCGTTGCCCGGGACAGCTTTCCTAATGAGCAGTTCTTC.

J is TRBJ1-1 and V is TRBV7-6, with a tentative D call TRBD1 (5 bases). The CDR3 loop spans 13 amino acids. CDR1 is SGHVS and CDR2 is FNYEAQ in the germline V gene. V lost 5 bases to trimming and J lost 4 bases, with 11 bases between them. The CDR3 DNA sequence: TGTGCCAGCAGCCCCCGGGGCCCCACTGAAGCTTTCTTT. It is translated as CASSPRGPTEAFF. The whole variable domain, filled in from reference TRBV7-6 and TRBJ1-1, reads GAGVSQSPRYKVTKRGQDVALRCDPISGHVSLYWYRQALGQGPEFLTYFNYEAQQDKSGLPNDRFSAERPEGSISTLTIQRTEQRDSAMYRCASSPRGPTEAFFGQGTRLTVV.

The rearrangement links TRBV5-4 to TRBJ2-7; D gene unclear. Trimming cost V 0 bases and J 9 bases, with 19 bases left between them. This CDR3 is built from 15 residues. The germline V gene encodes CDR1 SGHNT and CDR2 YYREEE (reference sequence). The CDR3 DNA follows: TGTGCCAGCAGCTTGGCTGGCGGCACATTTTTGGGGCAGTACTTC. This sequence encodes CASSLAGGTFLGQYF.

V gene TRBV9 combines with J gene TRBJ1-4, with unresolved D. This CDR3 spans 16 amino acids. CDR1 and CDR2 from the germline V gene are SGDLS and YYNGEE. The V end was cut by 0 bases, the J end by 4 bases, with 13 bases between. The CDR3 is CASSVGPAPNNEKLFF. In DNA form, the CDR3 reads TGTGCCAGCAGCGTAGGTCCAGCGCCTAATAATGAAAAACTGTTTTTT.

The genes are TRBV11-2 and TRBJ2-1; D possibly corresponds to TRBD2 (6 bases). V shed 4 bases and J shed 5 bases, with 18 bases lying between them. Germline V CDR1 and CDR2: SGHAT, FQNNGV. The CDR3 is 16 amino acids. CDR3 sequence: CASSSSTSTLDNEQFF. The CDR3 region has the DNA TGTGCCAGCAGCTCGTCTACTAGCACTCTCGACAATGAGCAGTTCTTC.

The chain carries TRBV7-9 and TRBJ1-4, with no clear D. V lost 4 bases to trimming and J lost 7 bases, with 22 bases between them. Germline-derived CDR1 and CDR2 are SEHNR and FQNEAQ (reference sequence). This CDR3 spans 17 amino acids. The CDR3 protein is CASSSQIRGKEGEKLFF. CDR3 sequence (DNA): TGTGCCAGCAGCTCTCAGATACGGGGAAAGGAGGGTGAAAAACTGTTTTTT.

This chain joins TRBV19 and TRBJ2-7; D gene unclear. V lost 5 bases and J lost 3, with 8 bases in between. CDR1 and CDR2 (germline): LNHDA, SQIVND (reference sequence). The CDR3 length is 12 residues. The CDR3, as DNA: TGTGCCAGTAGTGAGTCTAGCTACGAGCAGTACTTC. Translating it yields CASSESSYEQYF.

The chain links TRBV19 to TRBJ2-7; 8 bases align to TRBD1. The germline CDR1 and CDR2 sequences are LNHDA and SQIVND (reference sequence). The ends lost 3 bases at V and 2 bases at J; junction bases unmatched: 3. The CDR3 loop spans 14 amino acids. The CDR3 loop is CASSMGTGPYEQYF. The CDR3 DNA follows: TGTGCCAGTAGTATGGGGACAGGTCCCTACGAGCAGTACTTC.

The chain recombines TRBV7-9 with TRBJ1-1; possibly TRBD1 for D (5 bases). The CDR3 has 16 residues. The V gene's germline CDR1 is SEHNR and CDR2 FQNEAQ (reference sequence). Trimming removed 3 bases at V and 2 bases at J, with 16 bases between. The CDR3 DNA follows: TGTGCCAGCAGCTTCAGGTCAGGGAAGGGTAACACTGAAGCTTTCTTT. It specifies CASSFRSGKGNTEAFF. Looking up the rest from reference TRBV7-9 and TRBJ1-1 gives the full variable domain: DTGVSQNPRHKITKRGQNVTFRCDPISEHNRLYWYRQTLGQGPEFLTYFQNEAQLEKSRLLSDRFSAERPKGSFSTLEIQRTEQGDSAMYLCASSFRSGKGNTEAFFGQGTRLTVV.

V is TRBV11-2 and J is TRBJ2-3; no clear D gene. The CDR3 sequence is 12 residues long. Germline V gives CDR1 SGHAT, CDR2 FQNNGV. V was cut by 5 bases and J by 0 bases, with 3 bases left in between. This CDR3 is CASSLSTDTQYF. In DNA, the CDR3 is TGTGCCAGCAGCCTGAGCACAGATACGCAGTATTTT.

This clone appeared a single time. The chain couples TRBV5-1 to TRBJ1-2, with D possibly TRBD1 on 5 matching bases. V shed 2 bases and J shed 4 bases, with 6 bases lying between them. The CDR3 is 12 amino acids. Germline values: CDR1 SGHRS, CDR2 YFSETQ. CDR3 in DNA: TGCGCCAGCAGCTTTGACAGCTATGGCTACACCTTC. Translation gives CASSFDSYGYTF. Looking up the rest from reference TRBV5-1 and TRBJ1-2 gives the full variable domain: KAGVTQTPRYLIKTRGQQVTLSCSPISGHRSVSWYQQTPGQGLQFLFEYFSETQRNKGNFPGRFSGRQFSNSRSEMNVSTLELGDSALYLCASSFDSYGYTFGSGTRLTVV.

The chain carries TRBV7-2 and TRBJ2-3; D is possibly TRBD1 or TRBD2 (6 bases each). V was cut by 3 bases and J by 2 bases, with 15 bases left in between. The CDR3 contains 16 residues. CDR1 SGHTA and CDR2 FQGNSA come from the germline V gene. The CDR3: CASSFRSGGYTDTQYF. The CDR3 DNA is TGTGCCAGCAGCTTCCGGTCCGGGGGCTACACAGATACGCAGTATTTT.

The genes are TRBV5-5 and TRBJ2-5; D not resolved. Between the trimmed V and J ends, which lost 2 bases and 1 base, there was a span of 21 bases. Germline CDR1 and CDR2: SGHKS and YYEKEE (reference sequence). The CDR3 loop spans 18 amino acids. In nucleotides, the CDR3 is TGTGCCAGCAGCTTAGGCCTGGGTCGGGTACTGGGCCAAGAGACCCAGTACTTC. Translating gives CASSLGLGRVLGQETQYF.

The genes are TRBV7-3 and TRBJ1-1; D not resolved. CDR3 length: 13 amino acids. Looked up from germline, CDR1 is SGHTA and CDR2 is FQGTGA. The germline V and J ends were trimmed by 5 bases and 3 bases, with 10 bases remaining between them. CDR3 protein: CASSRGSDTEAFF. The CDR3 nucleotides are TGTGCCAGCAGCCGCGGAAGCGACACTGAAGCTTTCTTT.

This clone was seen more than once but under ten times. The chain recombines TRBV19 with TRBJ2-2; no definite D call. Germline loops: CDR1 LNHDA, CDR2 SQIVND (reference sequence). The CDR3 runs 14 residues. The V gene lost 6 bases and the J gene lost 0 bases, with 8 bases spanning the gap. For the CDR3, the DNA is TGTGCCAGTAGCGATAGATCGAACACCGGGGAGCTGTTTTTT. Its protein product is CASSDRSNTGELFF.

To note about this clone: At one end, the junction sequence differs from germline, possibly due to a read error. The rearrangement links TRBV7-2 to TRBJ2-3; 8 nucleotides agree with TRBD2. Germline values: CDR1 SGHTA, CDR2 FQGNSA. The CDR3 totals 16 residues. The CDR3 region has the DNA TGTGCCAGCAGGTTAGCCTCGGGGGGGCTCACAGATACGCAGTATTTT. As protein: CASRLASGGLTDTQYF.

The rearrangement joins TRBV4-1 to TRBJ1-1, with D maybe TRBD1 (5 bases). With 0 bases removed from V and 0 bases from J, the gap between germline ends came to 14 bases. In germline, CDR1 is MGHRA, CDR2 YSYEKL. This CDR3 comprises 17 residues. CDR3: CASSQDGAGRLNTEAFF. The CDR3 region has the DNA TGCGCCAGCAGCCAAGATGGTGCGGGACGGTTGAACACTGAAGCTTTCTTT.